This T cell receptor beta chain was captured by sequencing in a study of blood T cells in healthy people across ages. Combining a sample-barcoded 5' primer with a J-beta primer mix, a second PCR ran for 7 to 11 cycles. TCRdb redid the calling of the 5' RACE reads with MiXCR, one entry per CDR3 protein. The data contain some 710,000 distinct CDR3 sequences, 46% of them singletons. There are 15 residues in the CDR3. Germline-derived CDR1 and CDR2 are MNHEY and SVGEGT. V lost 2 bases and J lost 4, with 14 bases in between. V is TRBV6-2 or TRBV6-3 and J is TRBJ2-5; D may correspond to TRBD1 or TRBD2 (5 bases each). Sequencing was done on a sample of blood. The clonotype comes from a man older than 75 in good health. DNA for the CDR3: TGTGCCAGCAGTTACGGGACGGAGAGGAGAGAGACCCAGTACTTC. Translation gives CASSYGTERRETQYF.